This is a list of T cell receptor beta chains from one sample in a study of control samples from healthy donors and cancer patients. Clones were sequenced by immunoSEQ multiplex PCR, and TCRdb holds only the in-frame ones, with some missing. The data show 200,000 to 250,000 clones, around 94% seen once. The sample consisted of blood. These receptors were collected from a man aged 45 to 65 in good health. Each CDR3 is given with its conserved first and last residue. Fields, in order: CDR3 DNA, CDR3 protein, J gene, V gene, clone size, D gene. A D gene is named only where the DNA matches it firmly. Where a row states a size, it is once, few, many or the class of an expanded clone; other rows omit it.

cdr3_nt: TGTGCCAGCTTGGGGGGCGGCACCGGGGAGCTGTTTTTT
cdr3_aa: CASLGGGTGELFF
j_call: TRBJ2-2
v_call: TRBV3-1/TRBV3-2
clone_size: few
d_call: .

cdr3_nt: TGTGCCAGTACCACGGGCCCCAGCTCTGGAAACACCATATATTTT
cdr3_aa: CASTTGPSSGNTIYF
j_call: TRBJ1-3
v_call: TRBV7-2
clone_size: .
d_call: .

cdr3_nt: TGTGCCAGCAGTTTCATTGACAGTAACTATGGCTACACCTTC
cdr3_aa: CASSFIDSNYGYTF
j_call: TRBJ1-2
v_call: TRBV11-2
clone_size: once
d_call: .

cdr3_nt: TGCGCCAGCAGCTTGGAAGGGGCAGATACGCAGTATTTT
cdr3_aa: CASSLEGADTQYF
j_call: TRBJ2-3
v_call: TRBV5-1
clone_size: .
d_call: .

cdr3_nt: TGTGCCAGCTCACCGAGGACAGGGATCGATGAGCAGTTCTTC
cdr3_aa: CASSPRTGIDEQFF
j_call: TRBJ2-1
v_call: TRBV18
clone_size: .
d_call: TRBD1

cdr3_nt: TGTGCCACCGGCCCCGGGACAATGACCTACGAGCAGTACTTC
cdr3_aa: CATGPGTMTYEQYF
j_call: TRBJ2-7
v_call: TRBV15
clone_size: .
d_call: .

cdr3_nt: TGTGCCTCACAGGGGGACACTGAAGCTTTCTTT
cdr3_aa: CASQGDTEAFF
j_call: TRBJ1-1
v_call: TRBV30
clone_size: .
d_call: TRBD1

cdr3_nt: TGCGCCAGCAGCCAAGTCGGGGAAACTTTTATGGCTTTCTTT
cdr3_aa: CASSQVGETFMAFF
j_call: TRBJ1-1
v_call: TRBV4-1
clone_size: .
d_call: .

cdr3_nt: TGTGCCAGCATCCTAAGTCTGGCAGGGGCTGAAGCTTTCTTT
cdr3_aa: CASILSLAGAEAFF
j_call: TRBJ1-1
v_call: TRBV28
clone_size: .
d_call: .

cdr3_nt: TGTGCCAGCAGACCGACCGGGACCAACTATGGCTACACCTTC
cdr3_aa: CASRPTGTNYGYTF
j_call: TRBJ1-2
v_call: TRBV6-4
clone_size: .
d_call: .

cdr3_nt: TGTGCCAGCAGTTCCTCAAGCTCTGGGGCCAACGTCCTGACTTTC
cdr3_aa: CASSSSSSGANVLTF
j_call: TRBJ2-6
v_call: TRBV28
clone_size: .
d_call: .

cdr3_nt: TGTGCCAGCAGCCAAACATTTTCCGAAGCTAACTATGGCTACACCTTC
cdr3_aa: CASSQTFSEANYGYTF
j_call: TRBJ1-2
v_call: TRBV3-1/TRBV3-2
clone_size: .
d_call: .

cdr3_nt: TGCGCCAGCAGCCAGCCGACAGGGGCTGGGGCCAACGTCCTGACTTTC
cdr3_aa: CASSQPTGAGANVLTF
j_call: TRBJ2-6
v_call: TRBV5-1
clone_size: .
d_call: TRBD1

cdr3_nt: TGTGCCAGTAGTAACCCCACATCCCGAGGGCATTCACCCCTCCACTTT
cdr3_aa: CASSNPTSRGHSPLHF
j_call: TRBJ1-6
v_call: TRBV19
clone_size: .
d_call: .

cdr3_nt: TGTGCCAGCAGCCCGGACGGGACAGGGTGGGATGGCTACACCTTC
cdr3_aa: CASSPDGTGWDGYTF
j_call: TRBJ1-2
v_call: TRBV3-1/TRBV3-2
clone_size: .
d_call: TRBD1

cdr3_nt: TGCGCCAGCAGCCCACAGGGCGTTTCTGAAAAACTGTTTTTT
cdr3_aa: CASSPQGVSEKLFF
j_call: TRBJ1-4
v_call: TRBV5-1
clone_size: .
d_call: .

cdr3_nt: TGCGCCAGCAGCTTAGGGACAAGCAATCAGCCCCAGCATTTT
cdr3_aa: CASSLGTSNQPQHF
j_call: TRBJ1-5
v_call: TRBV5-1
clone_size: .
d_call: .

cdr3_nt: TGTGCCAGCAGCTTGGTAGTGACAGCGCGAAACATTCAGTACTTC
cdr3_aa: CASSLVVTARNIQYF
j_call: TRBJ2-4
v_call: TRBV5-6
clone_size: once
d_call: .

cdr3_nt: TGTGCCAGCAGCCCCCGGACCCCCACCGGGGGCAATGAGCAGTTCTTC
cdr3_aa: CASSPRTPTGGNEQFF
j_call: TRBJ2-1
v_call: TRBV7-3
clone_size: .
d_call: .

cdr3_nt: TGTGCCAGCAGTGAATATTTAAGGGGTAGGGCCACTGAAGCTTTCTTT
cdr3_aa: CASSEYLRGRATEAFF
j_call: TRBJ1-1
v_call: TRBV6-1
clone_size: .
d_call: .

cdr3_nt: TGTGCCAGCAGTGAATTGTTTGTGGGGGGGCCGGGAGATACGCAGTATTTT
cdr3_aa: CASSELFVGGPGDTQYF
j_call: TRBJ2-3
v_call: TRBV25-1
clone_size: .
d_call: .

cdr3_nt: TGCGCCAGCAGCGTGGACAGGGAGGACGGGGAGCTGTTTTTT
cdr3_aa: CASSVDREDGELFF
j_call: TRBJ2-2
v_call: TRBV5-1
clone_size: .
d_call: TRBD1

cdr3_nt: TGTGCCACCAGCGCAGAGGGAGGGAGCTTTAACACCGGGGAGCTGTTTTTT
cdr3_aa: CATSAEGGSFNTGELFF
j_call: TRBJ2-2
v_call: TRBV15
clone_size: once
d_call: TRBD2

cdr3_nt: TGTGCCACCCAAGAAGGGGCGGGCACCTACAATGAGCAGTTCTTC
cdr3_aa: CATQEGAGTYNEQFF
j_call: TRBJ2-1
v_call: TRBV15
clone_size: .
d_call: .

cdr3_nt: TGTGCCAGCAGTTTTGGGGAAAAACTGTTTTTT
cdr3_aa: CASSFGEKLFF
j_call: TRBJ1-4
v_call: TRBV12-3/TRBV12-4
clone_size: .
d_call: .

cdr3_nt: TGTGCCAGCAACTCGCAGGGGTGGTGGGAGACCCAGTACTTC
cdr3_aa: CASNSQGWWETQYF
j_call: TRBJ2-5
v_call: TRBV5-6
clone_size: .
d_call: .

cdr3_nt: TGCGCCAGCAGAGGGGGGGGGCGAAACAATGAGCAGTTCTTC
cdr3_aa: CASRGGGRNNEQFF
j_call: TRBJ2-1
v_call: TRBV4-1
clone_size: .
d_call: .

cdr3_nt: TGTGCCACCAGTGACCCGGGACAGGGGAAAGGGTCAGATACGCAGTATTTT
cdr3_aa: CATSDPGQGKGSDTQYF
j_call: TRBJ2-3
v_call: TRBV24-1
clone_size: once
d_call: TRBD1

cdr3_nt: TGTGCCAGCAGCCCGGGGACAGGGACTATCTACGAGCAGTACTTC
cdr3_aa: CASSPGTGTIYEQYF
j_call: TRBJ2-7
v_call: TRBV28
clone_size: .
d_call: TRBD1

cdr3_nt: TGTGCCAGCAGCTTGGCCCCCCAGCGGGAGCCCCAGCATTTT
cdr3_aa: CASSLAPQREPQHF
j_call: TRBJ1-5
v_call: TRBV5-4
clone_size: .
d_call: .

cdr3_nt: TGTGCCAGTAGTATGAGGTCAGTCGGCTTCACCTTC
cdr3_aa: CASSMRSVGFTF
j_call: TRBJ1-2
v_call: TRBV19
clone_size: .
d_call: .

cdr3_nt: TGCGCCAGCAGCTTTTGGGGACAGAGGTACGAGCAGTACTTC
cdr3_aa: CASSFWGQRYEQYF
j_call: TRBJ2-7
v_call: TRBV5-1
clone_size: .
d_call: TRBD1

cdr3_nt: TGTGCCAGCAGTGTGGGGCAAGAGACCCAGTACTTC
cdr3_aa: CASSVGQETQYF
j_call: TRBJ2-5
v_call: TRBV2
clone_size: few
d_call: .

cdr3_nt: TGCGCCAGCAGCCCGGGGACTAGCGGACCCTACAATGAGCAGTTCTTC
cdr3_aa: CASSPGTSGPYNEQFF
j_call: TRBJ2-1
v_call: TRBV5-1
clone_size: once
d_call: TRBD2

cdr3_nt: TGTGCCAGCAGTCCCGTGGGCTACAATCAGCCCCAGCATTTT
cdr3_aa: CASSPVGYNQPQHF
j_call: TRBJ1-5
v_call: TRBV6-2/TRBV6-3
clone_size: .
d_call: .

cdr3_nt: TGTGCCAGCAGCCAAGATCAGCGGGGGGGCTACACCTTC
cdr3_aa: CASSQDQRGGYTF
j_call: TRBJ1-2
v_call: TRBV4-2
clone_size: .
d_call: .

cdr3_nt: TGTGCCACCAGTGGTACTCGCACAGGAATCTCCTACAATGAGCAGTTCTTC
cdr3_aa: CATSGTRTGISYNEQFF
j_call: TRBJ2-1
v_call: TRBV24-1
clone_size: .
d_call: .

cdr3_nt: TGTGCCAGCAGAACAGGGGGCCCCACTGAAGCTTTCTTT
cdr3_aa: CASRTGGPTEAFF
j_call: TRBJ1-1
v_call: TRBV12-3/TRBV12-4
clone_size: .
d_call: TRBD1

cdr3_nt: TGCAGTGCTAGTACCGGGACTAGCGGGTCCAATTGGAAGTTCTTC
cdr3_aa: CSASTGTSGSNWKFF
j_call: TRBJ2-1
v_call: TRBV20-1
clone_size: .
d_call: TRBD2

cdr3_nt: TGTGCCAGCAGTGAATCTTTGAACACCGGGGAGCTGTTTTTT
cdr3_aa: CASSESLNTGELFF
j_call: TRBJ2-2
v_call: TRBV2
clone_size: .
d_call: .

cdr3_nt: TGCGCCAGCAGCTACCGACAAGCCATGAACACTGAAGCTTTCTTT
cdr3_aa: CASSYRQAMNTEAFF
j_call: TRBJ1-1
v_call: TRBV4-1
clone_size: .
d_call: .

cdr3_nt: TGTGCCAGCAGTGAAGGGAGCTCCTATAATTCACCCCTCCACTTT
cdr3_aa: CASSEGSSYNSPLHF
j_call: TRBJ1-6
v_call: TRBV6-4
clone_size: .
d_call: .

cdr3_nt: TGTGCCAGCTCACCAGGGACAGGAGATCAGCCCCAGCATTTT
cdr3_aa: CASSPGTGDQPQHF
j_call: TRBJ1-5
v_call: TRBV18
clone_size: .
d_call: TRBD1

cdr3_nt: TGTGCCAGCAGCAAACCCGGGCCCGTCCTGACTTTC
cdr3_aa: CASSKPGPVLTF
j_call: TRBJ2-6
v_call: TRBV6-5
clone_size: once
d_call: .

cdr3_nt: TGTGCCACCTTGACGGAGGGGAGGACCCAGTACTTC
cdr3_aa: CATLTEGRTQYF
j_call: TRBJ2-5
v_call: TRBV6-5
clone_size: .
d_call: .

cdr3_nt: TGTGCCAGCAGTTACGGGGGGGAATACGAGCAGTACTTC
cdr3_aa: CASSYGGEYEQYF
j_call: TRBJ2-7
v_call: TRBV6-6
clone_size: .
d_call: TRBD2

cdr3_nt: TGTGCCAGTGCAGGGAGGCCAACTAATGAAAAACTGTTTTTT
cdr3_aa: CASAGRPTNEKLFF
j_call: TRBJ1-4
v_call: TRBV19
clone_size: .
d_call: .

cdr3_nt: TGCGCCAGCAGCTTAGACGGGGCGGTGAACACTGAAGCTTTCTTT
cdr3_aa: CASSLDGAVNTEAFF
j_call: TRBJ1-1
v_call: TRBV5-1
clone_size: .
d_call: .

cdr3_nt: TGTGCTAGCAGCTTAGATTTGCGAGAGACCCAGTACTTC
cdr3_aa: CASSLDLRETQYF
j_call: TRBJ2-5
v_call: TRBV7-7
clone_size: .
d_call: .

cdr3_nt: TGCGCCAGCAGTCGGTCCGACGAAAAACTGTTTTTT
cdr3_aa: CASSRSDEKLFF
j_call: TRBJ1-4
v_call: TRBV10-1
clone_size: once
d_call: .

cdr3_nt: TGCGCCAGCAGTCCAGGGGGCGCCGGGGCCAACGTCCTGACTTTC
cdr3_aa: CASSPGGAGANVLTF
j_call: TRBJ2-6
v_call: TRBV10-1
clone_size: .
d_call: TRBD1

cdr3_nt: TGTGCCAGCAGCTTGGCCAGGTCACGAGACTTCCCGTATGGCTACACCTTC
cdr3_aa: CASSLARSRDFPYGYTF
j_call: TRBJ1-2
v_call: TRBV5-4
clone_size: .
d_call: .